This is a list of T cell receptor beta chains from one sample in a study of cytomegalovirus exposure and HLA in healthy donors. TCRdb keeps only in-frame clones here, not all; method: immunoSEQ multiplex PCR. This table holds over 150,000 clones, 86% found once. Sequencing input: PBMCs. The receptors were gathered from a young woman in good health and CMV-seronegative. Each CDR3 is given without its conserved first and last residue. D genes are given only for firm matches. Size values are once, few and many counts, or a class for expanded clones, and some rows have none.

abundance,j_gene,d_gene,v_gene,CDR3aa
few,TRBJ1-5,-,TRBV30,AWSRYPNQPQH
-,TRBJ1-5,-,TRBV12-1,ASSSLWIRGNQPQH
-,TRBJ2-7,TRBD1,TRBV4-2,ASSQAGQGVQEQY
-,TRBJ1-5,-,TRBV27,ASRIRQASNQPQH
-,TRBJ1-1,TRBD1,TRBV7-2,ASSSGQGAF
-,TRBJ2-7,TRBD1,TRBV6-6,ASSYGQGSGEQY
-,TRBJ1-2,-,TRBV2,ASSESPAFYGYT
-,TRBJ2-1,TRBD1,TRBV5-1,ASNPGQGFNEQF
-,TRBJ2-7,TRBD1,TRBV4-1,ASSRRDRNYEQY
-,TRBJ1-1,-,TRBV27,ASSLRRGNEAF
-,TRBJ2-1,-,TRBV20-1,SALRTNEQF
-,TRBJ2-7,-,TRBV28,ASSFLRESYEQY
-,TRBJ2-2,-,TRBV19,ASSIRGKPNTGELF
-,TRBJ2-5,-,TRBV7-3,ASSLTGGEETQY
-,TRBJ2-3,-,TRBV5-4,ASSSPRSTDTQY
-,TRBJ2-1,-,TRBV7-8,ASSLYQGDYNEQF
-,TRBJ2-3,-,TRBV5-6,ASSLAGPGTQY
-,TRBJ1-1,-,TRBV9,ASSAGGGQRNTEAF
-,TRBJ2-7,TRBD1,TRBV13,ASSKVGTGTYEQY
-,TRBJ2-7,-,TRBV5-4,ASSLARRGASYEQY
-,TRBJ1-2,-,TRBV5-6,ASSVAGTVGIYGYT
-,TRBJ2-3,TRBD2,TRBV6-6,ASRLLAGGPEDTQY
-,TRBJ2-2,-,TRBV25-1,ASSERGYAGELF
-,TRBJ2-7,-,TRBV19,ASSFLGTYEQY
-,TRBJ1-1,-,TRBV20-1,SAREEAF
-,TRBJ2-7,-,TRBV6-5,ASRRDGYEQY
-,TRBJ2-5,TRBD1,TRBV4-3,ASSQGTSAGGQETQY
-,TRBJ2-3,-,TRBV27,ASRFRSTDTQY
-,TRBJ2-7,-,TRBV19,ASSVGTPDEQY
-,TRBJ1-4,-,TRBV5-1,ASSESVGSNEKLF
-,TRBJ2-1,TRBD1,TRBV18,ASSPERTGSYNEQF
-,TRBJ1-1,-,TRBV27,ASSWGGRTEAF
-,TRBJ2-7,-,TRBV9,ASSAVADSSYEQY
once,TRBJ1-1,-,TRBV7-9,ASSDGRRHEAF
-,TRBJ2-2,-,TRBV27,ASSFRSGELF
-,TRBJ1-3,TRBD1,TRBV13,ASSRDRGTTGNTIY
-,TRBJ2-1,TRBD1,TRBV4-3,ASSQVRLGQGLYNEQF
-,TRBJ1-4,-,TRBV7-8,ASSLDRGKLF
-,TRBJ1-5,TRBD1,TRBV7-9,ASSYGQDGAH
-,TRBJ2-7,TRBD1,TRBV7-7,ASSPRTGTGGFYEQY
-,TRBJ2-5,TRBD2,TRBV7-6,ASRAGRQETQY
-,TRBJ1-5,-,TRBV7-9,ASSLDGGAGQPQH
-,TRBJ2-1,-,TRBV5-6,ASSTPGRPAYNEQF
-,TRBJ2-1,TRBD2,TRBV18,ASSPPGGTSGMDEQF
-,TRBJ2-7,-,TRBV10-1,ASSGGQRIPISYEQY
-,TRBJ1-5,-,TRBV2,ASSEYRGGNQPQH
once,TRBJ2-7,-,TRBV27,ASTPFWGGLTYEQY
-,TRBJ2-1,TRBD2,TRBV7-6,ASSLQAGGFHEQF
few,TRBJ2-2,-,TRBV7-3,ASSPSAGELF
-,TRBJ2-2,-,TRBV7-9,ASSFTDTGELF
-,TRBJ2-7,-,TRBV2,ASSESLLSSYEQY